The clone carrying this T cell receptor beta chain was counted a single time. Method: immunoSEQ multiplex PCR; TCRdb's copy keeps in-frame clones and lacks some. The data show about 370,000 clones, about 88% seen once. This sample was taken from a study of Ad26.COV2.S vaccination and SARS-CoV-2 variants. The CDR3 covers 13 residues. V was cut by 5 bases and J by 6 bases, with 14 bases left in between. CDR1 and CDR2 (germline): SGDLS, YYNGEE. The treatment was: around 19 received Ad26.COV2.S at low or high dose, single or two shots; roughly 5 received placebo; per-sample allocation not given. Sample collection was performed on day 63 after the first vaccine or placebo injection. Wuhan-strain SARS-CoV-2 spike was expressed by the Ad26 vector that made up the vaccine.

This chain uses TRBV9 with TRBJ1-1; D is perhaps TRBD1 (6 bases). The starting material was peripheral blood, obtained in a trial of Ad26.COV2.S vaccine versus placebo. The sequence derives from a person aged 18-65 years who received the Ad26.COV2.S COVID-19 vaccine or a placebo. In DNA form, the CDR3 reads TGTGCCAGCAGGCCACCCAGGGGCTCTGAAGCTTTCTTT. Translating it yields CASRPPRGSEAFF.